The 28 T cell receptor beta chains given below trace back to one sample, sequenced in a study of blood T cell repertoires in COVID-19. Generated by immunoSEQ multiplex PCR, the TCRdb table keeps only in-frame clones and is missing some. The table lists roughly 280,000 clones, 70% to 90% of them singletons. The sequenced sample consisted of peripheral blood. These receptors originate from a man aged 30-40 years with active or convalescent COVID-19.

This clone was observed a handful of times. V usage is TRBV14 and J usage is TRBJ2-5, with 10 positions matching TRBD1. This CDR3 is 16 amino acids long. Per the germline V gene, CDR1 is SGHDN and CDR2 is FVKESK. The V gene end was trimmed by 4 bases and the J gene end by 2 bases; junction bases not matched to a gene: 7. CDR3 sequence reads: CASSLLDRGLQETQYF. The DNA for the CDR3 is TGTGCCAGCAGCCTTTTGGACAGGGGGTTACAAGAGACCCAGTACTTC. Full variable domain (missing parts from reference TRBV14 and TRBJ2-5): EAGVTQFPSHSVIEKGQTVTLRCDPISGHDNLYWYRRVMGKEIKFLLHFVKESKQDESGMPNNRFLAERTGGTYSTLKVQPAELEDSGVYFCASSLLDRGLQETQYFGPGTRLLVL.

This clone was seen a handful of times. J is TRBJ1-1 and V is TRBV6-5; perhaps TRBD1 as D (5 bases). CDR1 and CDR2 from the germline V gene are MNHEY and SVGAGI. V lost 8 bases and J lost 0, with 10 bases in between. This CDR3 region has 13 residues. CDR3 coding DNA: TGTGCCAGCTTTTTGGGGCTGAACACTGAAGCTTTCTTT. Its translation: CASFLGLNTEAFF.

This chain joins TRBV7-2 and TRBJ1-6; TRBD1 might be the D (5 bases). CDR3 length: 15 amino acids. Germline lookup yields CDR1 SGHTA and CDR2 FQGNSA. Deletions cut 5 bases from V and 7 bases from J, with 15 bases between. The CDR3 spells CASSQLGGDNSPLHF. For the CDR3, the DNA is TGTGCCAGCAGCCAGTTAGGAGGGGACAATTCACCCCTCCACTTT.

The chain couples TRBV15 to TRBJ1-4; 7 bases align to TRBD1. The CDR3 extends over 16 amino acids. J was trimmed by 4 bases and V by 0 bases; bases with no gene match: 5. The germline CDR1 and CDR2 sequences are LNHNV and YYDKDF (reference sequence). CDR3 nucleotides: TGTGCCACCAGCAGAGATAAAGGGACAGTTAATGAAAAACTGTTTTTT. It specifies CATSRDKGTVNEKLFF.

The chain combines TRBV6-5 with TRBJ1-2; perhaps TRBD1 as D (6 bases). Germline V lookup: CDR1 MNHEY, CDR2 SVGAGI. This CDR3 has 13 amino acids. The V and J ends lost 5 bases and 8 bases respectively, with 15 bases between them. For the CDR3, the DNA is TGTGCCAGCAGTCGAGACAGGTTGATAGGCTACACCTTC. This translates into CASSRDRLIGYTF.

In its sample, this clone was seen a few times. The genes are TRBV6-2 or TRBV6-3 and TRBJ1-1; D is ambiguous. This CDR3 comprises 13 residues. Trimming shortened V by 6 bases and J by 1 base, and 9 bases separated the two germline ends. CDR1 and CDR2 from the germline V gene are MNHEY and SVGEGT. The CDR3 nucleotides read TGTGCCAGCAGCCAGCGAGAGAACACTGAAGCTTTCTTT. Amino acid sequence: CASSQRENTEAFF.

V gene TRBV2 combines with J gene TRBJ2-2; D may be TRBD1 (5 bases). CDR1 is SNHLY, CDR2 FYNNEI, per germline. The CDR3 covers 11 residues. V was clipped by 8 bases and J by 7 bases, with 8 bases between them. CDR3 in amino acids: CASQGIGELFF. The DNA for the CDR3 is TGTGCCAGCCAGGGTATCGGGGAGCTGTTTTTT.

The chain uses TRBV2 and TRBJ1-1, with unresolved D. The CDR3 is 11 amino acids. Between the trimmed V and J ends, which lost 7 bases and 3 bases, there was a span of 6 bases. From germline, CDR1 is SNHLY and CDR2 FYNNEI. In nucleotides, the CDR3 is TGTGCCAGCATGCTACACACTGAAGCTTTCTTT. Its protein product is CASMLHTEAFF.

This clone was counted once. This chain links TRBV6-5 with TRBJ1-1, with 9 positions matching TRBD1. The CDR3 has 14 amino acids. With 7 bases clipped from V and 3 bases from J, the junction kept 6 bases outside the gene matches. Germline-derived CDR1 and CDR2 are MNHEY and SVGAGI. The CDR3 nucleotides read TGTGCCAGCAATTTCCGGGACAGGGACACTGAAGCTTTCTTT. Translated: CASNFRDRDTEAFF.

The rearrangement links TRBV5-4 to TRBJ1-6; tentatively, D is TRBD1 (5 bases). CDR3 length equals 14 residues. V lost 6 bases, J lost 6 bases, and 13 bases lay in between. Germline loops: CDR1 SGHNT, CDR2 YYREEE (reference sequence). CDR3 DNA: TGTGCCAGCACCCGGGGGGAATCTAATTCACCCCTCCACTTT. This gives the protein CASTRGESNSPLHF.

The chain uses TRBV4-2 and TRBJ2-1; 8 nucleotides line up with TRBD2. The CDR3 totals 16 residues. V shed 5 bases, J shed 2 bases, and the junction held 8 bases outside the gene matches. Germline V gives CDR1 LGHNA, CDR2 YNFKEQ. CDR3 sequence reads: CASSSVGTSTYNEQFF. The CDR3 region has the DNA TGTGCCAGCAGCTCGGTCGGGACTAGTACCTACAATGAGCAGTTCTTC.

The rearrangement uses TRBV4-1 and TRBJ2-1; D gene uncertain. V lost 4 bases, J lost 10 bases, and 17 bases lay in between. CDR3 length: 14 amino acids. In germline, CDR1 is MGHRA, CDR2 YSYEKL. The CDR3 is CASSLGVGASEQFF. CDR3 in DNA: TGCGCCAGCAGCCTCGGAGTAGGAGCAAGCGAGCAGTTCTTC.

V usage is TRBV5-6 and J usage is TRBJ2-7, with 9 bases that match TRBD1. Germline V gene sequence: CDR1 SGHDT, CDR2 YYEEEE. The CDR3 is made up of 13 amino acids. V gave up 5 bases and J gave up 6 bases; unmatched junction bases: 6. CDR3 sequence (DNA): TGTGCCAGCAGTGAGGGACAGGGAGGCGAGCAGTACTTC. The encoded protein is CASSEGQGGEQYF.

The V and J genes are TRBV6-5 and TRBJ2-1; D is perhaps TRBD2 (6 bases). The V gene's germline CDR1 is MNHEY and CDR2 SVGAGI. Trimming shortened V by 0 bases and J by 10 bases, and 19 bases separated the two germline ends. The CDR3 length is 16 residues. CDR3: CASSYSPIRLEGEQFF. CDR3 DNA sequence: TGTGCCAGCAGTTACTCCCCAATCAGACTAGAAGGAGAGCAGTTCTTC.

Concerning this clone: Other DNA sequences from this sample encode an identical CDR3 as well. The V gene is TRBV5-1, the J gene TRBJ2-5; D uncertain. The CDR3 is 11 residues long. V was trimmed by 2 bases and J by 4 bases, leaving 3 bases between them. The germline V gene encodes CDR1 SGHRS and CDR2 YFSETQ. The CDR3 protein is CASSFGETQYF. The CDR3 DNA reads TGCGCCAGCAGCTTCGGAGAGACCCAGTACTTC.

The gene calls are TRBV7-8 and TRBJ2-7; tentative D call: TRBD1 (6 bases). The CDR3 runs 14 residues. V gave up 1 base and J gave up 3 bases, with 10 bases separating them. Germline-derived CDR1 and CDR2 are SGHVS and FQNEAQ. The CDR3 nucleotides are TGTGCCAGCAGCTTAGACAGGGAGTACTACGAGCAGTACTTC. Protein sequence: CASSLDREYYEQYF.

The rearrangement uses TRBV24-1 and TRBJ1-1, with a tentative D call TRBD1 (5 bases). The CDR3 runs to 13 residues. Germline V gene data show CDR1 as KGHDR and CDR2 as SFDVKD. The V end lost 3 bases, the J end lost 4 bases, and 8 bases lay between the germline ends. The CDR3 loop reads CATSDQGGTEAFF. The CDR3 DNA is TGTGCCACCAGTGATCAGGGAGGCACTGAAGCTTTCTTT.

This chain uses TRBV19 with TRBJ1-5; D perhaps matches TRBD1 (5 bases). Germline-derived CDR1 and CDR2 are LNHDA and SQIVND (reference sequence). The CDR3 is made up of 16 amino acids. V gave up 6 bases and J gave up 3 bases, with 18 bases separating them. The CDR3 bases are TGTGCCAGTAGACATCACATACGACAGCCCAATCAGCCCCAGCATTTT. This sequence encodes CASRHHIRQPNQPQHF.

The chain combines TRBV13 with TRBJ2-3; 10 bases are shared with TRBD2. This CDR3 spans 14 amino acids. V trimming: 8 bases; J trimming: 3 bases; junction bases outside the gene matches: 5. Germline CDR1 reads PRHDT; CDR2 reads FYEKMQ (reference sequence). The CDR3 reads CASQAGGRTDTQYF. CDR3 bases: TGTGCCAGCCAAGCGGGGGGGAGGACAGATACGCAGTATTTT. The whole variable domain, remainder taken from reference TRBV13 and TRBJ2-3, is AAGVIQSPRHLIKEKRETATLKCYPIPRHDTVYWYQQGPGQDPQFLISFYEKMQSDKGSIPDRFSAQQFSDYHSELNMSSLELGDSALYFCASQAGGRTDTQYFGPGTRLTVL.

The chain has TRBV3-1 (or the pseudogene TRBV3-2) and TRBJ1-6; 7 nucleotides align to TRBD1. The V gene's germline CDR1 is LGHDT and CDR2 YNNKEL (reference sequence). The CDR3 is made up of 14 amino acids. The J segment lost 7 bases and the V segment lost 0 bases, leaving 0 bases of the junction unmatched. For the CDR3, the DNA is TGTGCCAGCAGCCAAGAGACAGGGAATTCACCCCTCCACTTT. Translated, it gives CASSQETGNSPLHF.

V is TRBV27 and J is TRBJ1-4; D is undetermined. The CDR3 sequence is 17 residues long. The germline V and J ends were trimmed by 2 bases and 0 bases, with 13 bases remaining between them. Germline V gene data show CDR1 as MNHEY and CDR2 as SMNVEV (reference sequence). The CDR3: CASSLKGGGTTNEKLFF. CDR3 bases: TGTGCCAGCAGTTTAAAGGGAGGCGGGACAACTAATGAAAAACTGTTTTTT. The entire variable domain, with the rest obtained from reference TRBV27 and TRBJ1-4, is as follows: EAQVTQNPRYLITVTGKKLTVTCSQNMNHEYMSWYRQDPGLGLRQIYYSMNVEVTDKGDVPEGYKVSRKEKRNFPLILESPSPNQTSLYFCASSLKGGGTTNEKLFFGSGTQLSVL.

This clone was picked up one time. V is TRBV18 and J is TRBJ1-5, with 7 nucleotides matching TRBD1. Per the germline V gene, CDR1 is KGHSH and CDR2 is LQKENI. The CDR3 has 13 residues. V lost 4 bases to trimming and J lost 5 bases; unmatched junction nucleotides: 2. The CDR3 loop is CASSQTGDQPQHF. CDR3 nucleotides: TGTGCCAGCTCACAAACAGGGGATCAGCCCCAGCATTTT.

The chain is built from TRBV18 and TRBJ2-3; TRBD2 agrees at 9 bases. CDR1 and CDR2 (germline): KGHSH, LQKENI. With V trimmed by 1 base and J by 3 bases, 11 bases remained unmatched. The CDR3 spans 18 residues. The CDR3 loop reads CASSPQPRGGGVTDTQYF. CDR3 nucleotides: TGTGCCAGCTCACCACAGCCCCGTGGCGGGGGGGTTACAGATACGCAGTATTTT. The complete variable domain, with remaining parts taken from reference TRBV18 and TRBJ2-3, reads NAGVMQNPRHLVRRRGQEARLRCSPMKGHSHVYWYRQLPEEGLKFMVYLQKENIIDESGMPKERFSAEFPKEGPSILRIQQVVRGDSAAYFCASSPQPRGGGVTDTQYFGPGTRLTVL.

V gene TRBV5-1 combines with J gene TRBJ2-7; 11 nucleotides align to TRBD1. After removal of 4 bases from V and 5 bases from J, the junction contained 8 bases not matched to a gene. The V gene's germline CDR1 is SGHRS and CDR2 YFSETQ. The CDR3 has 15 amino acids. In DNA form, the CDR3 reads TGCGCCAGCAGCAGGGGACAGGGGGGTGAAAACGAGCAGTACTTC. Translating gives CASSRGQGGENEQYF. Together with reference TRBV5-1 and TRBJ2-7, the CDR3 gives the full variable domain: KAGVTQTPRYLIKTRGQQVTLSCSPISGHRSVSWYQQTPGQGLQFLFEYFSETQRNKGNFPGRFSGRQFSNSRSEMNVSTLELGDSALYLCASSRGQGGENEQYFGPGTRLTVT.

DNA for the CDR3: TGTGCCAGTAGTATTGCGAGGAACACTGAAGCTTTCTTT. This gives the protein CASSIARNTEAFF. The chain recombines TRBV19 with TRBJ1-1; D is unclear. V lost 3 bases and J 1 base, leaving 6 bases between the germline ends. The CDR3 is 13 amino acids. Germline assignment: CDR1 LNHDA and CDR2 SQIVND (reference sequence).

The J gene is TRBJ1-2, the V gene TRBV7-9; unclear D gene. The CDR3 loop spans 15 amino acids. V shed 1 base and J shed 7 bases, with 16 bases lying between them. Germline values: CDR1 SEHNR, CDR2 FQNEAQ (reference sequence). CDR3 region: CASSLELTSRGGYTF. DNA for the CDR3: TGTGCCAGCAGCTTAGAATTGACTTCCCGGGGTGGCTACACCTTC.

V usage is TRBV7-2 and J usage is TRBJ2-1; TRBD2 agrees at 10 bases. CDR3 length equals 16 residues. The V gene end was trimmed by 0 bases and the J gene end by 6 bases; junction bases not matched to a gene: 5. Germline V gene data show CDR1 as SGHTA and CDR2 as FQGNSA. CDR3 sequence reads: CASSLAVAGGTNEQFF. The CDR3 DNA is TGTGCCAGCAGCTTAGCGGTAGCGGGGGGCACCAATGAGCAGTTCTTC.

The V and J genes are TRBV5-4 and TRBJ2-7; D might be TRBD1 (6 bases). This CDR3 comprises 13 residues. V lost 0 bases to trimming and J lost 6 bases, with 10 bases between them. CDR1 SGHNT and CDR2 YYREEE come from the germline V gene (reference sequence). CDR3 sequence (DNA): TGTGCCAGCAGCTTGGACAGGGTAGGCGAGCAGTACTTC. It encodes CASSLDRVGEQYF.